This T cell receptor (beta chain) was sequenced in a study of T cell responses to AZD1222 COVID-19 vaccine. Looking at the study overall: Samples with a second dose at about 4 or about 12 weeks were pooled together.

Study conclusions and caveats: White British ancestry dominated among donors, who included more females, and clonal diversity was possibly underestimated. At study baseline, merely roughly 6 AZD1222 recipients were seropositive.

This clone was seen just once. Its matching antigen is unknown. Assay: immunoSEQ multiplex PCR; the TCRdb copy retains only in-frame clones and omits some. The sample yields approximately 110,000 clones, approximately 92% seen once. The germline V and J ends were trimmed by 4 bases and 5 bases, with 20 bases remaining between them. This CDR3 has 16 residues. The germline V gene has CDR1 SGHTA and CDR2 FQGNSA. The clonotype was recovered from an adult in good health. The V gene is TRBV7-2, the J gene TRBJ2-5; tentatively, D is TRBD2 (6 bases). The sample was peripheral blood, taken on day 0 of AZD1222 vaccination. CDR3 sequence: CASSWRGPTVGETQYF. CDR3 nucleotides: TGTGCCAGCAGCTGGAGGGGACCAACGGTGGGGGAGACCCAGTACTTC.